These T cell receptor beta chains were read from a single sample in a study of control samples from healthy donors and cancer patients. The repertoire was sequenced with immunoSEQ multiplex PCR; TCRdb's copy has only in-frame clones and lacks some. The sample has tens of thousands of clones, over 85% seen once; the top ten hold roughly 1.5%. Input material: blood. The source of these receptors is a woman aged 25 to 39 in good health. CDR3s include the opening cysteine and the closing phenylalanine or tryptophan. D genes are given only for firm matches. The size field is filled for only some rows; it gives once, few, many or a size class.

>.|TRBJ1-2|TRBV6-5|15|TRBD1
TGTGCCAGCACGATCAGACAGGGGGAATACTATGGCTACACCTTC
CASTIRQGEYYGYTF
>.|TRBJ2-7|TRBV10-1|12|.
TGCGCCAGCAGTGAGTCCTTATTCGAGCAGTACTTC
CASSESLFEQYF
>.|TRBJ2-2|TRBV12-5|16|.
TGTGCTAGTGGTTTGGCCAGGGGGGGAGATCCCGGGGAGCTGTTTTTT
CASGLARGGDPGELFF
>.|TRBJ1-5|TRBV2|13|TRBD1
TGTGCCAGCAGTCAACAGGGGAATCAGCCCCAGCATTTT
CASSQQGNQPQHF
>.|TRBJ2-5|TRBV5-6|12|.
TGTGCCAGCAGCTTGAACCAAGAGACCCAGTACTTC
CASSLNQETQYF
>.|TRBJ1-3|TRBV13|13|.
TGTGCCAGCAGCTTAAGGGCTGGAAACACCATATATTTT
CASSLRAGNTIYF
>.|TRBJ1-3|TRBV30|17|.
TGTGCCTGGAGTTCCCATTTGGGGGTATGGGCCGGAAACACCATATATTTT
CAWSSHLGVWAGNTIYF
>.|TRBJ2-6|TRBV15|14|.
TGTGCCACCAGCAGAGGAACTGGGGCCAACGTCCTGACTTTC
CATSRGTGANVLTF
>.|TRBJ1-2|TRBV14|11|.
TGTGCCAGCGGATCGACCTATGGCTACACCTTC
CASGSTYGYTF
>.|TRBJ1-6|TRBV25-1|10|.
TGTGCCAGCAGAATTACACCCCTCCACTTT
CASRITPLHF
>.|TRBJ2-3|TRBV7-2|13|.
TGTGCCAGCAGCTTTTTTATCAGTATGGCGCAGTATTTT
CASSFFISMAQYF
>.|TRBJ1-1|TRBV29-1|14|TRBD1
TGCAGCGTGGAACCTGAACAGGGGGACACTGAAGCTTTCTTT
CSVEPEQGDTEAFF
>.|TRBJ2-6|TRBV20-1|17|TRBD1
TGCAGTGCTAGTGGTGGGACAGTCAGCTCTGGGGCCAACGTCCTGACTTTC
CSASGGTVSSGANVLTF
>few|TRBJ1-1|TRBV28|17|TRBD1
TGTGCCAGCACCCCTTTGACAGGGCCTTGGGTGAACACTGAAGCTTTCTTT
CASTPLTGPWVNTEAFF
>.|TRBJ1-1|TRBV5-1|14|.
TGCGCCAGCAGCTTGGCTGGAGGGTACACTGAAGCTTTCTTT
CASSLAGGYTEAFF